The 24 T cell receptor beta chains presented below share a single source sample, sequenced in a study of blood T cell repertoires in COVID-19. Assay used: immunoSEQ multiplex PCR; TCRdb lists only in-frame clones, some missing. The repertoire holds some 190,000 clones, with about 85% as singletons. Sequencing input: peripheral blood. These receptor sequences come from a person aged 70 to 80 with COVID-19, enrolled during active disease.

The CDR3 here is CASSEPTGTGVRDTQYF. DNA for the CDR3: TGTGCCAGCAGTGAGCCTACCGGGACAGGGGTTAGGGATACGCAGTATTTT. The V call is TRBV28, the J call TRBJ2-3, with 10 bases fitting TRBD1. Trimming removed 5 bases from V and 6 bases from J; junction bases left unmatched: 14. This CDR3 has 17 residues. The germline gives CDR1 MDHEN, CDR2 SYDVKM.

This clone has only one observation. In the same sample, other DNA sequences code for this CDR3. The rearrangement joins TRBV6-5 to TRBJ1-3; D unclear. From germline, CDR1 is MNHEY and CDR2 SVGAGI. CDR3 length: 16 amino acids. V lost 0 bases, J lost 0 bases, and 9 bases lay in between. The CDR3 nucleotides read TGTGCCAGCAGTTACTCACGGCCTAGCTCTGGAAACACCATATATTTT. This sequence encodes CASSYSRPSSGNTIYF.

This chain joins TRBV5-1 and TRBJ1-2; 7 bases agree with TRBD1. The CDR3 covers 13 residues. CDR1 SGHRS and CDR2 YFSETQ come from the germline V gene. The V gene end was trimmed by 4 bases and the J gene end by 5 bases; junction bases not matched to a gene: 5. The CDR3 DNA reads TGCGCCAGCAGCGAAGTGACAGGGTATGGCTACACCTTC. Its protein product is CASSEVTGYGYTF.

The chain combines TRBV28 with TRBJ2-2; 7 positions match TRBD2. The CDR3 length is 15 residues. CDR1 is MDHEN, CDR2 SYDVKM, per germline. Germline trimming cut 6 bases from V and 1 base from J; bases unmatched to any gene: 5. CDR3 loop: CASSPAGVNTGELFF. CDR3 nucleotides: TGTGCCAGCAGCCCGGCGGGGGTGAACACCGGGGAGCTGTTTTTT. Full variable domain (outside the CDR3, taken from reference TRBV28 and TRBJ2-2): DVKVTQSSRYLVKRTGEKVFLECVQDMDHENMFWYRQDPGLGLRLIYFSYDVKMKEKGDIPEGYSVSREKKERFSLILESASTNQTSMYLCASSPAGVNTGELFFGEGSRLTVL.

The chain is built from TRBV19 and TRBJ2-2; D is perhaps TRBD2 (6 bases). The V end was cut by 6 bases, the J end by 0 bases, with 8 bases between. CDR1 and CDR2 (germline): LNHDA, SQIVND (reference sequence). The CDR3 consists of 14 residues. CDR3 amino acids: CASSGLTNTGELFF. DNA for the CDR3: TGTGCCAGTAGCGGACTAACGAACACCGGGGAGCTGTTTTTT.

This clone was picked up a small number of times. The chain carries TRBV19 and TRBJ2-7, with a tentative D call TRBD1 (5 bases). The germline CDR1 and CDR2 sequences are LNHDA and SQIVND (reference sequence). The V end lost 3 bases, the J end lost 5 bases, and 17 bases lay between the germline ends. This CDR3 spans 15 amino acids. In nucleotides, the CDR3 is TGTGCCAGTAGTATGGCCAGCAGGGCCAGGGACGAGCAGTACTTC. Translation gives CASSMASRARDEQYF. Together with reference TRBV19 and TRBJ2-7, the CDR3 gives the full variable domain: DGGITQSPKYLFRKEGQNVTLSCEQNLNHDAMYWYRQDPGQGLRLIYYSQIVNDFQKGDIAEGYSVSREKKESFPLTVTSAQKNPTAFYLCASSMASRARDEQYFGPGTRLTVT.

This clone was found once. The chain joins TRBV6-6 to TRBJ2-2, with D tentatively TRBD2 (6 bases). The CDR3 extends over 15 amino acids. Trimming took 2 bases from V and 3 from J, leaving 10 bases between them. The germline gives CDR1 MNHNY, CDR2 SVGAGI (reference sequence). CDR3 region: CASSYGGTHTGELFF. DNA for the CDR3: TGTGCCAGCAGTTACGGCGGGACCCACACCGGGGAGCTGTTTTTT.

The J gene is TRBJ1-1, the V gene TRBV7-9, with TRBD1 matching over 11 bases. The CDR3 is made up of 15 amino acids. The trim removed 1 base at V and 5 bases at J, leaving 3 bases unmatched. Germline V CDR1 and CDR2: SEHNR, FQNEAQ (reference sequence). In nucleotides, the CDR3 is TGTGCCAGCAGCTTAGGGACAGGGGGCTGGACTGAAGCTTTCTTT. It is translated as CASSLGTGGWTEAFF.

The CDR3 DNA sequence: TGTGCCAGCGGACAGGGATCGACCTACGAGCAGTACTTC. Its protein product is CASGQGSTYEQYF. This chain joins TRBV28 and TRBJ2-7, with TRBD1 matching over 8 bases. This CDR3 is built from 13 residues. V lost 8 bases to trimming and J lost 2 bases; unmatched junction nucleotides: 5. Germline-derived CDR1 and CDR2 are MDHEN and SYDVKM. Full variable domain (remainder filled in from reference TRBV28 and TRBJ2-7): DVKVTQSSRYLVKRTGEKVFLECVQDMDHENMFWYRQDPGLGLRLIYFSYDVKMKEKGDIPEGYSVSREKKERFSLILESASTNQTSMYLCASGQGSTYEQYFGPGTRLTVT.

This clone appeared a few times. The V and J genes are TRBV5-4 and TRBJ2-1, with 7 bases aligning to TRBD2. Trimming removed 3 bases from V and 4 bases from J; junction bases left unmatched: 7. Germline V CDR1 and CDR2: SGHNT, YYREEE (reference sequence). The CDR3 totals 15 residues. The CDR3 DNA is TGTGCCAGCAGCTCCCAGCGGGGAGAATACAATGAGCAGTTCTTC. Protein sequence: CASSSQRGEYNEQFF. The variable domain in full, completed from reference TRBV5-4 and TRBJ2-1, reads ETGVTQSPTHLIKTRGQQVTLRCSSQSGHNTVSWYQQALGQGPQFIFQYYREEENGRGNFPPRFSGLQFPNYSSELNVNALELDDSALYLCASSSQRGEYNEQFFGPGTRLTVL.

J is TRBJ1-5 and V is TRBV19; no clear D. The germline V and J ends were trimmed by 3 bases and 6 bases, with 15 bases remaining between them. The CDR3 consists of 15 residues. The V gene's germline CDR1 is LNHDA and CDR2 SQIVND (reference sequence). CDR3 sequence reads: CASSIRGGGGQPQHF. The CDR3 DNA sequence: TGTGCCAGTAGTATCCGAGGCGGTGGTGGTCAGCCCCAGCATTTT.

The chain has TRBV7-2 and TRBJ2-2, with TRBD2 identical over 13 bases. J gave up 6 bases and V 5 bases, and 15 bases lay outside the gene matches. This CDR3 has 19 amino acids. Germline V gene data show CDR1 as SGHTA and CDR2 as FQGNSA. CDR3 nucleotides: TGTGCCAGCAGCCCCGTGGGGACTAGCGGGGCGCGAGGGCCCGGGGAGCTGTTTTTT. It encodes CASSPVGTSGARGPGELFF.

The chain carries TRBV4-3 and TRBJ1-6, with no clear D. V dropped 0 bases and J dropped 7 bases, with 22 bases sitting between them. Germline V gene lookup returns CDR1 LGHNA and CDR2 YSLEER. The CDR3 runs to 19 residues. The DNA of the CDR3 is TGCGCCAGCAGCCAAGAATACCGCGGACTCTTCGCGCGGAATTCACCCCTCCACTTT. It yields the protein CASSQEYRGLFARNSPLHF.

The chain carries TRBV29-1 and TRBJ2-7; TRBD2 matches at 10 bases. The germline CDR1 and CDR2 sequences are SQVTM and ANQGSEA. The CDR3 totals 14 residues. The V and J ends lost 2 bases and 0 bases, in that order; junction bases with no gene match: 1. The CDR3, as DNA: TGCAGCGTTGAAAAGCGGGGGGGCTCCTACGAGCAGTACTTC. Translating gives CSVEKRGGSYEQYF.

To note about this clone: Other nucleotide sequences in the sample specify the same CDR3. The genes are TRBV6-5 and TRBJ2-2, with 7 positions matching TRBD1. Germline trimming cut 11 bases from V and 0 bases from J; bases unmatched to any gene: 6. The CDR3 is 14 residues long. Germline assignment: CDR1 MNHEY and CDR2 SVGAGI. The CDR3 nucleotides are TGTGCCTCGCCGGGGACAGCGAACACCGGGGAGCTGTTTTTT. It translates to CASPGTANTGELFF.

The rearrangement joins TRBV5-1 to TRBJ1-1; no firm D call. V was trimmed by 7 bases and J by 6 bases, leaving 13 bases between them. Germline lookup yields CDR1 SGHRS and CDR2 YFSETQ. The CDR3 loop spans 12 amino acids. In nucleotides, the CDR3 is TGCGCCAGCCGGGGTGGGGAGTCTGAAGCTTTCTTT. Residues: CASRGGESEAFF.

A single count supports this clone. The chain recombines TRBV6-1 with TRBJ1-6; D call uncertain. The CDR3 is 15 residues long. CDR1 and CDR2 from the germline V gene are MNHNS and SASEGT. V lost 1 base, J lost 7 bases, and 11 bases lay in between. This chain's CDR3 is CASSEGRRGNSPLHF. The CDR3, as DNA: TGTGCCAGCAGTGAAGGCCGACGAGGGAATTCACCCCTCCACTTT.

The genes are TRBV24-1 and TRBJ2-5; possible D gene TRBD1, 6 bases. The CDR3 contains 16 residues. The V gene's germline CDR1 is KGHDR and CDR2 SFDVKD. Trimming removed 0 bases from V and 4 bases from J, with 14 bases in between. The DNA for the CDR3 is TGTGCCACCAGTGATTTGTTCCACAGGGATTTAGAGACCCAGTACTTC. This codes for CATSDLFHRDLETQYF.

This chain links TRBV11-3 with TRBJ1-1; 9 bases align to TRBD1. CDR1 and CDR2 (germline): SGHNT, YENEEA. The CDR3 spans 13 residues. V dropped 5 bases and J dropped 7; count of bases not matched to a gene: 5. The CDR3 DNA sequence: TGTGCCAGCAGCGTAGGACAGGGGCGTGAAGCTTTCTTT. Amino acids: CASSVGQGREAFF.

The chain couples TRBV2 to TRBJ1-5, with TRBD1 matching 7 bases. The CDR3 totals 14 residues. The germline V gene encodes CDR1 SNHLY and CDR2 FYNNEI. With V trimmed by 3 bases and J by 4 bases, 3 bases remained unmatched. In DNA, the CDR3 is TGTGCCAGCAGTGACAGGGGGTCGAATCAGCCCCAGCATTTT. It is translated as CASSDRGSNQPQHF.

This sequence joins TRBV6-5 and TRBJ1-2, with 8 bases matching TRBD1. Germline V CDR1 and CDR2: MNHEY, SVGAGI. This CDR3 region has 12 residues. V shed 10 bases, J shed 8 bases, and the junction held 9 bases outside the gene matches. The CDR3 spells CATGQGTGGYTF. Written as DNA, the CDR3 is TGTGCCACCGGACAGGGTACGGGCGGCTACACCTTC.

The V call is TRBV28, the J call TRBJ1-1; a weak D match, TRBD1 (5 bases). Germline CDR1 reads MDHEN; CDR2 reads SYDVKM. This CDR3 is built from 16 residues. Trimming stripped 6 bases from V and 6 bases from J, with 23 bases between. The CDR3 loop is CASSLPSGATVAEAFF. Here the CDR3 DNA reads TGTGCCAGCAGCCTACCTAGTGGGGCAACCGTAGCTGAAGCTTTCTTT.

V and J are TRBV27 and TRBJ1-6; no definite D call. Trimming cost V 5 bases and J 9 bases, with 14 bases left between them. The V gene's germline CDR1 is MNHEY and CDR2 SMNVEV (reference sequence). This CDR3 spans 14 amino acids. The CDR3 loop is CASSIDPRRSPLHF. Here the CDR3 DNA reads TGTGCCAGCAGTATCGACCCGCGGCGTTCACCCCTCCACTTT.

V is TRBV7-3 and J is TRBJ2-3; TRBD1 aligns across 8 bases. V was clipped by 5 bases and J by 5 bases; unmatched bases: 3. CDR1 SGHTA and CDR2 FQGTGA come from the germline V gene. CDR3 length equals 13 residues. The CDR3 DNA sequence: TGTGCCAGCAGCGACAGGGGTCAAGATACGCAGTATTTT. Amino acid sequence: CASSDRGQDTQYF.